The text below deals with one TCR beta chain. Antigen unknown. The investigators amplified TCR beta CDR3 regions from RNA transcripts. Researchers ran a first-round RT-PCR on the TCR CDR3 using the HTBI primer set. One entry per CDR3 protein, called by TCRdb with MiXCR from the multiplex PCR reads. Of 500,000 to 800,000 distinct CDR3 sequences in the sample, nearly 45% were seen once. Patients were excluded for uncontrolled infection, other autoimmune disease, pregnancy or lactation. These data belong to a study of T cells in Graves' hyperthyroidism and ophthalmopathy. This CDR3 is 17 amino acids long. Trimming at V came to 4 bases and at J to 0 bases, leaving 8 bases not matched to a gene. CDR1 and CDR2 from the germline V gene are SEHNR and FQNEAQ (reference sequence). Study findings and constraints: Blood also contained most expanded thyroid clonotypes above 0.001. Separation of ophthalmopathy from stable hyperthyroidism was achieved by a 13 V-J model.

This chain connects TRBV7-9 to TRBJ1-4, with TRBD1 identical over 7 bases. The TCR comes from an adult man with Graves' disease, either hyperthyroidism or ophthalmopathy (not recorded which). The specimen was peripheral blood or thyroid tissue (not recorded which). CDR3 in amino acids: CASSSPPTGATNEKLFF. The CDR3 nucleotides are TGTGCCAGCAGCTCCCCCCCCACAGGGGCAACTAATGAAAAACTGTTTTTT.